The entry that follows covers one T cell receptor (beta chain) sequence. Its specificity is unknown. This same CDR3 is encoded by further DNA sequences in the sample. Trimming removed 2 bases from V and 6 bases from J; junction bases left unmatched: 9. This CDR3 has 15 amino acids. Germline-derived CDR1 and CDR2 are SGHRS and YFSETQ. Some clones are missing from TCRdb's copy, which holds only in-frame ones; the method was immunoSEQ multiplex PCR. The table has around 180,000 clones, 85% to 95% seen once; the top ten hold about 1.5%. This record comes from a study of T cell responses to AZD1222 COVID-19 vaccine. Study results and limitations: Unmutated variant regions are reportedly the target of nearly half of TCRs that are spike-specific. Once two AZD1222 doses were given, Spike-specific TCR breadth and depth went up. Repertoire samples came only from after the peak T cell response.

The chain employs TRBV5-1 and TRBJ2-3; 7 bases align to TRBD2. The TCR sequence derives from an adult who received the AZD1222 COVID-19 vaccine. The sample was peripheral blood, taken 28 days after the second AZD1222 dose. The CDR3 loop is CASSFSGGGGDTQYF. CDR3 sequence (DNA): TGCGCCAGCAGCTTTTCGGGCGGGGGTGGTGATACGCAGTATTTT.